The sequence of this T cell receptor (beta chain) was determined in a study of regulatory T cells in long-lasting Graves disease. Study-wide points: Favored usage of TRBV28, TRBJ1-2 and TRBJ2-5 was recorded in persistent disease.

The time point denotes: persistent/refractory GD, antithyroid drugs over 5 years with positive TRAb. TCR sequences were obtained from RNA taken from PBMCs. Peripheral blood, about 10 milliliters per patient, was collected in EDTA tubes. CDR1 is GTSNPN, CDR2 SVGIG, per germline (reference sequence). CDR3 length: 14 residues. With 2 bases removed from V and 2 bases from J, the gap between germline ends came to 7 bases. Comment on this clonotype: Its antigen is as yet unknown.

Construction of TCR beta libraries relied on iRepertoire HTBI primers and on Arm-PCR targeting CDR3 regions. In the authors' methods: Analysis of the samples identified approximately 63 TRBV and 13 to 15 TRBJ segments. MiXCR was run by TCRdb on the multiplex PCR reads, yielding one entry per CDR3 protein. Clone size and V and J calls follow TCRdb, not the original study. In the table there are about 660,000 distinct CDR3 sequences, around 30% of which are singletons. The input for sequencing was peripheral blood mononuclear cells (PBMCs), taken when the disease was refractory, from a patient treated with antithyroid drugs. The rearrangement joins TRBV30 to TRBJ2-6; D may match TRBD1 or TRBD2 (5 bases each). The clonotype originates from a female donor with Graves disease. The CDR3 bases are TGTGCCTGGAGTTTGGGGGCTGGGGCCAACGTCCTGACTTTC. This codes for CAWSLGAGANVLTF.